This is a list of T cell receptor beta chains from one sample in a study of shared clonotypes between healthy human individuals. The assay was immunoSEQ multiplex PCR, and TCRdb's table has in-frame clones only and misses some. Of about 2.3 million clones listed, 85% to 95% were seen once; the top ten hold around 0.4%. The sequencing input was naive CD4+ T cells from PBMCs. These receptors were taken from a man between 18 and 35 years old in good health. Some clones in this sample may be carry-over from other donors' samples. The CDR3 runs from the conserved cysteine through the conserved F or W. D genes are given only for firm matches. The size field is filled for only some rows; it gives once, few, many or a size class.

TRBJ1-1,few,TRBV5-1,.,TGCGCCAGCAGCTTCTCTGTAGGCAGTGAAGCTTTCTTT,CASSFSVGSEAFF
TRBJ1-3,.,TRBV6-5,.,TGTGCCAGCCAGAGCTCTGGAAACACCATATATTTT,CASQSSGNTIYF
TRBJ1-1,once,TRBV19,.,TGTGCCAGGAACTCGAAACCCAAGGCTCTGAACACTGAAGCTTTCTTT,CARNSKPKALNTEAFF
TRBJ2-5,.,TRBV11-2,.,TGTGCCAGCAGCCAAGGGGGGGAGACCCAGTACTTC,CASSQGGETQYF
TRBJ2-7,.,TRBV18,.,TGTGCCAGCTCGTGGGTCAAGAGCGACGAGCAGTACTTC,CASSWVKSDEQYF
TRBJ2-3,.,TRBV1,.,TGCACCAGCAGCCAAAGGGGCAGCACAGATACGCAGTATTTT,CTSSQRGSTDTQYF
TRBJ1-4,few,TRBV2,TRBD1,TGTGCCAGCAGTTACAGGGGGCTTGAAAAACTGTTTTTT,CASSYRGLEKLFF
TRBJ1-2,.,TRBV28,.,TGTGCCAGCAGGTACGGACAGAACTATGGCTACACCTTC,CASRYGQNYGYTF
TRBJ2-3,.,TRBV7-3,.,TGTGCCAGCAGCTTAAACGGGCCCCCCGGTACGCAGTATTTT,CASSLNGPPGTQYF
TRBJ2-7,few,TRBV18,TRBD1,TGTGCCAGCTCACCAGGGACAGGGGGCGAGCAGTACTTC,CASSPGTGGEQYF
TRBJ2-3,.,TRBV11-2,.,TGTGCCAGCAGTTCGGACTGGAGCACAGATACGCAGTATTTT,CASSSDWSTDTQYF
TRBJ2-3,.,TRBV5-1,.,TGCGCCAGCAGCCCCAGGGGCGGGAGAATCTATACGCAGTATTTT,CASSPRGGRIYTQYF
TRBJ1-2,.,TRBV7-9,.,TGTGCCAGCAGCTTAGGGGGACACGACTATGGCTACACCTTC,CASSLGGHDYGYTF
TRBJ1-2,.,TRBV28,.,TGTGCCAGCGGCGGGACCGGTCGGGTCTATGGCTACACCTTC,CASGGTGRVYGYTF
TRBJ1-6,.,TRBV7-9,.,TGTGCCAGCAGCTCGGGGACAATCTCACCCCTCCACTTT,CASSSGTISPLHF
TRBJ2-7,.,TRBV7-2,TRBD2,TGTGCCAGCAGCTCCCGGGTTGGCGGGAGGGCCCCCGAGCAGTACTTC,CASSSRVGGRAPEQYF
TRBJ1-5,.,TRBV6-1,.,TGTGCCAGCAGTGTCCTAGGGAAAAATAGCAATCAGCCCCAGCATTTT,CASSVLGKNSNQPQHF
TRBJ2-1,.,TRBV12-5,.,TGTGCTAGTGGTCAAAGGACATTGGGGGCAATAAATGAGCAGTTCTTC,CASGQRTLGAINEQFF
TRBJ1-2,.,TRBV27,.,TGTGCCAGCACCCCGGCTGGCAGGGGCTATGGCTACACCTTC,CASTPAGRGYGYTF
TRBJ1-1,.,TRBV6-1,TRBD1,TGTGCCAGCAGTGTAGACAGGGTTTTAGATGAAGCTTTCTTT,CASSVDRVLDEAFF
TRBJ2-5,.,TRBV6-1,.,TGTGCCACACGGCGAATCCAAGAGACCCAGTACTTC,CATRRIQETQYF
TRBJ1-2,.,TRBV7-3,.,TGTGCCAGCAGCTTAACTCCGACAGCCTCTATCTATGGCTACACCTTC,CASSLTPTASIYGYTF
TRBJ2-1,.,TRBV7-2,TRBD1,TGTGCCAGCAGCTTAGCGGGACAGGGGGGTCCGATTCCGTTCTTC,CASSLAGQGGPIPFF
TRBJ2-7,.,TRBV29-1,.,TGCAGCGTTGCCCCTACCATAGAGGGGAACGAGCAGTACTTC,CSVAPTIEGNEQYF
TRBJ2-2,.,TRBV5-1,TRBD2,TGCGCCAGCAGCCCGGGACTAGCGGGAGTAATAGGGCCCGGGGAGCTGTTTTTT,CASSPGLAGVIGPGELFF
TRBJ1-6,.,TRBV9,TRBD1,TGTGCCAGCAGCGCGGGGACAGGGAGCTCCTATAATTCACCCCTCCACTTT,CASSAGTGSSYNSPLHF
TRBJ2-7,.,TRBV10-3,.,TGTGCCATCAGTGAGTCGGTTGACGGGACCTACGAGCAGTACTTC,CAISESVDGTYEQYF
TRBJ2-7,.,TRBV30,TRBD2,TGTGCCTGGTGTGGGAGGGACGAGCAGTACTTC,CAWCGRDEQYF
TRBJ1-2,.,TRBV9,.,TGTGCCAGCAGCGTAGTGGGGGCCGCAGCCCATGGCTACACCTTC,CASSVVGAAAHGYTF
TRBJ2-6,.,TRBV28,.,TGTGCCAGCAGTCCCCGGTCAACAGCGTATGGGGCCAACGTCCTGACTTTC,CASSPRSTAYGANVLTF
TRBJ2-7,.,TRBV18,.,TGTGCCAGCTCACCGGAGGGCACCATTCCCTACGAGCAGTACTTC,CASSPEGTIPYEQYF
TRBJ2-5,.,TRBV28,TRBD2,TGTGCCAGCAGTTTAAGTCTAGCGGGAGCTATAACAGAGACCCAGTACTTC,CASSLSLAGAITETQYF
TRBJ1-5,.,TRBV13,.,TGTGCCAGCAGCAAGATGGGTCTGGGGAATCAGCCCCAGCATTTT,CASSKMGLGNQPQHF